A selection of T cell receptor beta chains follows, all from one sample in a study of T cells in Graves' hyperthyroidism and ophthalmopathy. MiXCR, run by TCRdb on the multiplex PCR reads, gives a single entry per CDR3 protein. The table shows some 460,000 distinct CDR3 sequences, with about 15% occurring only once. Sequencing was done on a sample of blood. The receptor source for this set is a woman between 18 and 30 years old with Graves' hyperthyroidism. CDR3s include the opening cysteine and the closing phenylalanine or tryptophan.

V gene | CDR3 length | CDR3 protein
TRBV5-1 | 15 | CASSLEASSGYEQYF
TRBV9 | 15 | CASSVGGDPNNEQFF
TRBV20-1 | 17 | CNARGRGGSGMVNTQYF
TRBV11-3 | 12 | CASSYLRDEAFF
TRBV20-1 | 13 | CSARDWGDAEAFF
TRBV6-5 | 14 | CASRRLAPPYEQYF
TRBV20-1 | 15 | CSARDGRGWADTQYF
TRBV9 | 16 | CASSGTSGGALDTQYF
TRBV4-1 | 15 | CASSHGGDRANEQFF
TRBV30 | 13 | CAWSANPVWGYTF